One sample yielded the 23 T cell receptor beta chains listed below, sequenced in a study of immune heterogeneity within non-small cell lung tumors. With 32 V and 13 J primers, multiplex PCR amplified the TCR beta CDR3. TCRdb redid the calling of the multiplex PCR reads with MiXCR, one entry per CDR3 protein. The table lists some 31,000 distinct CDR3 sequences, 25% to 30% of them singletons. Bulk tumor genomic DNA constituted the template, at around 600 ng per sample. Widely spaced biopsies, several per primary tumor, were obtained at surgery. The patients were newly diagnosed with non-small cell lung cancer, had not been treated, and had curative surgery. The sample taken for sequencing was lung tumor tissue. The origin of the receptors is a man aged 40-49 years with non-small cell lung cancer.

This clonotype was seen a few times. The CDR3 reads CASSLGQGYTEAFF. The CDR3 DNA reads TGTGCCAGCAGCCTCGGACAGGGTTACACTGAAGCTTTCTTT. The rearrangement links TRBV11-2 to TRBJ1-1, with 8 bases that match TRBD1. The CDR3 runs to 14 residues. CDR1 is SGHAT, CDR2 FQNNGV, per germline. V shed 5 bases and J 3 bases; nucleotides not matched to a gene: 5.

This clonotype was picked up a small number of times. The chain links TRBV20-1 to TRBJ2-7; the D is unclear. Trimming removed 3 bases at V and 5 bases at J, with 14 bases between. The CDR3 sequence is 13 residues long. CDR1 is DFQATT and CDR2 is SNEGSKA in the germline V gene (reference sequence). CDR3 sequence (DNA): TGCAGTGCTAGGGCCCTGGCAGAAAACGAGCAGTACTTC. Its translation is CSARALAENEQYF.

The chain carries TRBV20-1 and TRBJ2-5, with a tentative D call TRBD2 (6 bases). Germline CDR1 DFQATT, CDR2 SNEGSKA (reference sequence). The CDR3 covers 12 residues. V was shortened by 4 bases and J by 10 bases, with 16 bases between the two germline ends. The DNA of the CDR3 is TGCAGTGCTACAATGCGGGAAAGTGGCCAGTACTTC. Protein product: CSATMRESGQYF.

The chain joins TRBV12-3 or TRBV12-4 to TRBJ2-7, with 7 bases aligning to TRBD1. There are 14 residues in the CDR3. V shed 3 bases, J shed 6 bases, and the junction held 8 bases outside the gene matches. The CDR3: CASSLFEGASEQYF. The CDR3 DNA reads TGTGCCAGCAGTTTGTTCGAGGGGGCCTCCGAGCAGTACTTC.

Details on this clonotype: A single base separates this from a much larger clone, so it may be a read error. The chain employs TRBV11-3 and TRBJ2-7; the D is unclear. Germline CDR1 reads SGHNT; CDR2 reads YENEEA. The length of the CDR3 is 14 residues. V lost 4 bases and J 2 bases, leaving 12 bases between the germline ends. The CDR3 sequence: CASSSFEAPYEQYF. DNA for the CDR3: TGTGCCAGCAGCTCGTTCGAGGCCCCCTACGAGCAGTACTTC.

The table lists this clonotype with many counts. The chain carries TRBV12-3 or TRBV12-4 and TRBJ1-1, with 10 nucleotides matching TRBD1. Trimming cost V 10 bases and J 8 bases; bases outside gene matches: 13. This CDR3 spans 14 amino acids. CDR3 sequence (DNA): TGTGCCATCGAGGCCTCTTGGACAGGGGGAGAAGCTTTCTTT. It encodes CAIEASWTGGEAFF.

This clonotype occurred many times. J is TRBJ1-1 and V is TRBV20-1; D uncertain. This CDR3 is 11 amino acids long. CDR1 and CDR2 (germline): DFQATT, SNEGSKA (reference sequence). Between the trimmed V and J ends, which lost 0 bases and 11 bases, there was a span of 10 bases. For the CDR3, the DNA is TGCAGTGCTAGAGATCTAGCGGGGGCTTTCTTT. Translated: CSARDLAGAFF.

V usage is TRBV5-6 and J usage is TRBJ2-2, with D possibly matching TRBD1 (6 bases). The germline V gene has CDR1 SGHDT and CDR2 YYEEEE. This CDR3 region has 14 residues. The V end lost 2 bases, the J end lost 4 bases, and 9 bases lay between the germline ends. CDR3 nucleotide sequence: TGTGCCAGCAGCTTAGGGGGTAGCACCGGGGAGCTGTTTTTT. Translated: CASSLGGSTGELFF.

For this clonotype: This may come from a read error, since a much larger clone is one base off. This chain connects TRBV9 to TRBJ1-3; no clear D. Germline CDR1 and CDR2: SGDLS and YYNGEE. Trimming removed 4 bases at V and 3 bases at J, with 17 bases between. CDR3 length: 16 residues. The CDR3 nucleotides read TGTGCCAGCAGCCCAAGCGGCCAGTGGAGTGGAAACACCATATATTTT. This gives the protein CASSPSGQWSGNTIYF.

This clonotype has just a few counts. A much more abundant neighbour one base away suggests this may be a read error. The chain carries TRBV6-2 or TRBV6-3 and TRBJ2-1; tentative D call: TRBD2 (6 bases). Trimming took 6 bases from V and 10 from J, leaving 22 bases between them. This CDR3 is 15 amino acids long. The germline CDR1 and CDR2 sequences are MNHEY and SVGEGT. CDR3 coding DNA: TGTGCCAGCAGCCCCGTGATAGAGGGAGGCCGGGAGCAGTTCTTC. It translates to CASSPVIEGGREQFF.

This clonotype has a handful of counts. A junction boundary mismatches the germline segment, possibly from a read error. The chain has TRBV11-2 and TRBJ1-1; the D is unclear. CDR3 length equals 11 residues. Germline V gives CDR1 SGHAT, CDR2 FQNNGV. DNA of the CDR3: TGTGCCAGCAGCTTAAGCGCCGGGGTAGAGTTT. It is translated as CASSLSAGVEF. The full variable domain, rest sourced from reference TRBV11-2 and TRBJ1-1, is EAGVAQSPRYKIIEKRQSVAFWCNPISGHATLYWYQQILGQGPKLLIQFQNNGVVDDSQLPKDRFSAERLKGVDSTLKIQPAKLEDSAVYLCASSLSAGVEFGQGTRLTVV.

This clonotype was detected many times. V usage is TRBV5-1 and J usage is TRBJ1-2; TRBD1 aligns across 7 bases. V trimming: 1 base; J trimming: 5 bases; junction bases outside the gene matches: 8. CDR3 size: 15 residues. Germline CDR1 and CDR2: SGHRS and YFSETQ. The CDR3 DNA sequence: TGCGCCAGCAGCTTGTCGAGGACAGGAAGTTATGGCTACACCTTC. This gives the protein CASSLSRTGSYGYTF.

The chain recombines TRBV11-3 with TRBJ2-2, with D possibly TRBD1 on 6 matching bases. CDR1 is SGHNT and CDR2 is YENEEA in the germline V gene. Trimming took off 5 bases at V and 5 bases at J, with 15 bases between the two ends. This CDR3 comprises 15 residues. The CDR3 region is CASSPYLRGTGELFF. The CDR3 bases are TGTGCCAGCAGCCCGTACCTTAGGGGGACCGGGGAGCTGTTTTTT.

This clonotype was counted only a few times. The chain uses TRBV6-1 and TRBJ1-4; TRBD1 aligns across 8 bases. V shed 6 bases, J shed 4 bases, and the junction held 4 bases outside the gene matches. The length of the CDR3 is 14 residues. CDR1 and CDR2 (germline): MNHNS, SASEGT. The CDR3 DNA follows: TGTGCCAGCAGGGCGACAGGGGTTAATGAAAAACTGTTTTTT. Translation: CASRATGVNEKLFF.

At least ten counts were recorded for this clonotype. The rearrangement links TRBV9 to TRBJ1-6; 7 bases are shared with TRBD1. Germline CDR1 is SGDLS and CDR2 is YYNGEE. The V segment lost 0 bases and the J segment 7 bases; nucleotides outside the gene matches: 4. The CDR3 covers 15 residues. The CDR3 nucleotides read TGTGCCAGCAGCGTAGGGGACAGCCAAAATTCACCCCTCCACTTT. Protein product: CASSVGDSQNSPLHF.

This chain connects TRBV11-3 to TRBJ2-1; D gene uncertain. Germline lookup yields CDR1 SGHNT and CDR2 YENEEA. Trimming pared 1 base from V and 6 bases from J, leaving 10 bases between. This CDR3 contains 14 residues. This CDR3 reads CASSLGGESNEQFF. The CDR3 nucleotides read TGTGCCAGCAGCTTAGGTGGTGAAAGCAATGAGCAGTTCTTC.

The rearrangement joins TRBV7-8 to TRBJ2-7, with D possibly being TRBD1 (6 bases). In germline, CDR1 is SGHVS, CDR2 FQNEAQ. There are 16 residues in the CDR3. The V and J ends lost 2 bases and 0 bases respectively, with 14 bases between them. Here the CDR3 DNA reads TGTGCCAGCAGCTTACGAGGGACATCACCCTCCTACGAGCAGTACTTC. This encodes CASSLRGTSPSYEQYF.

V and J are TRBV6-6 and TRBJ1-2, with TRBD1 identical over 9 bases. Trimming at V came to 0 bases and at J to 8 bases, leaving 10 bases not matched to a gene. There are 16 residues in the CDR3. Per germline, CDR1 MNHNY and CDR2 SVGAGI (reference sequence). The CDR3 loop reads CASSYSNTQGAQGYTF. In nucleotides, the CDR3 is TGTGCCAGCAGTTACTCAAATACACAGGGGGCGCAAGGCTACACCTTC.

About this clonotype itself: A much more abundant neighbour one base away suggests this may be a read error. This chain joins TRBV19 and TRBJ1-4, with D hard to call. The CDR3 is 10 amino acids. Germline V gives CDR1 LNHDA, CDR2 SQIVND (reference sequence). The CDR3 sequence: CGTASEKLFF. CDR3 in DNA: TGTGGCACCGCTTCCGAAAAACTGTTTTTT.

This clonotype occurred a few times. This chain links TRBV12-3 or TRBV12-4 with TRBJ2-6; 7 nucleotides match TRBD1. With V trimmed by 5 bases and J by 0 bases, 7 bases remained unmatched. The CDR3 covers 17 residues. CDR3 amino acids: CASSPRQGSSGANVLTF. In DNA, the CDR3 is TGTGCCAGCAGTCCGAGACAGGGCAGCTCTGGGGCCAACGTCCTGACTTTC.

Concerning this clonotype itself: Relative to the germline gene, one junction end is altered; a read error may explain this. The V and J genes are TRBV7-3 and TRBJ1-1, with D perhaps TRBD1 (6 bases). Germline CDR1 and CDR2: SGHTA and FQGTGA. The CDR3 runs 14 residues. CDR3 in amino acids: CACSSRTVDTEAFF. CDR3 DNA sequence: TGTGCCTGCAGTTCTAGGACAGTGGACACTGAAGCTTTCTTT. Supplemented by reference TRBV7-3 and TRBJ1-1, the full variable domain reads GAGVSQTPSNKVTEKGKYVELRCDPISGHTALYWYRQSLGQGPEFLIYFQGTGAADDSGLPNDRFFAVRPEGSVSTLKIQRTERGDSAVYLCACSSRTVDTEAFFGQGTRLTVV.

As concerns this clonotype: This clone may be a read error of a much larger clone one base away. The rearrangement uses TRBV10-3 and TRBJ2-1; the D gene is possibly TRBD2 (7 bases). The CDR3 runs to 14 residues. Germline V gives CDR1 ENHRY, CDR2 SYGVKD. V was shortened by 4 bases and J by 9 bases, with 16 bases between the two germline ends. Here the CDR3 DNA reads TGTGCCATCAGTGGACTAGGGGGAGGGTCTGAGCAGTTCTTC. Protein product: CAISGLGGGSEQFF.

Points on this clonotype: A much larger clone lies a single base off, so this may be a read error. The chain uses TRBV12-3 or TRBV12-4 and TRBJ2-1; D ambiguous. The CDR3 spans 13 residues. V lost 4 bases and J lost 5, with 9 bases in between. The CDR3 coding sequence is TGTGCCAGCAGTTCAGAAGGAGACAATGAGCAGTTCTTC. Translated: CASSSEGDNEQFF.